This T cell receptor (beta chain) was identified during a study of blood T cell repertoires in COVID-19. Study as a whole: Samples representing acute and convalescent COVID-19 were sourced from the United States, Italy and Spain. From T cells, B-cell-depleted T cells, or PBMCs came the material, which was cDNA or gDNA.

The CDR3 runs to 14 residues. Germline lookup yields CDR1 SGHVS and CDR2 FNYEAQ. V lost 2 bases and J lost 5, with 13 bases in between. This clone was picked up a small number of times. Assay used: immunoSEQ multiplex PCR; TCRdb lists only in-frame clones, some missing. Of around 190,000 clones in the sample, approximately 80% were seen once. The sample consisted of peripheral blood. This chain uses TRBV7-6 with TRBJ2-7; D is possibly TRBD1 (5 bases). The TCR originated in a human donor in a cohort sampled during active COVID-19. The CDR3 DNA reads TGTGCCAGCAGCTTACGAAGTCAGGGCAACGAGCAGTACTTC. It specifies CASSLRSQGNEQYF.